This TCR beta chain derives from a study of blood T cell repertoires in COVID-19. Overall study: The origin of the acute and convalescent COVID-19 samples was the United States, Italy and Spain. Sources were T cells, B-cell-depleted T cells, or PBMCs; the material itself was cDNA or gDNA.

The Seattle patients, enrolled during active infection, were followed longitudinally. For this clone: Other DNA sequences in this sample translate to the same CDR3.

In the authors' methods: Amplifying reference gene primers gave estimates of nucleated cell counts. Profiled with immunoSEQ multiplex PCR; TCRdb holds only in-frame clones, not every one. The DNA gave D and trimming, while V, J and clone size come from that table. The sample gives around 220,000 clones, approximately 90% of which show up once; about a tenth is in the top ten. Per germline, CDR1 LNHDA and CDR2 SQIVND (reference sequence). With V trimmed by 6 bases and J by 7 bases, 4 bases remained unmatched. The CDR3 is made up of 13 amino acids. Sequenced sample: peripheral blood. The sequence derives from a woman aged 45-65 years with COVID-19, enrolled during active disease. The chain carries TRBV19 and TRBJ1-4, with 8 nucleotides matching TRBD1. As DNA, the CDR3 is TGTGCCAGTAGCACAGGGACAGGTGAAAAACTGTTTTTT. Translation gives CASSTGTGEKLFF.